The next 13 T cell receptor beta chains were all read from a single sample in a study of patients and donors after allogeneic stem cell transplantation. Each CDR3 protein gets one entry after TCRdb re-called the RT-PCR reads with MiXCR. The sample holds 80,000 to 90,000 distinct CDR3 sequences, under 50% seen once. The sample consisted of blood, either unsorted or a sorted T cell fraction (not recorded which). The receptors were gathered from a human donor who was either an allogeneic HSCT recipient or a stem cell or donor lymphocyte infusion donor (not recorded which). It is not recorded whose cells these are; they may come from a transplant donor.

The chain employs TRBV6-5 and TRBJ2-1; weak D call: TRBD2 (7 bases). Trimming removed 6 bases from V and 4 bases from J, with 22 bases in between. The germline V gene has CDR1 MNHEY and CDR2 SVGAGI. This CDR3 comprises 17 residues. The CDR3 loop reads CASSPAKGGGPYNEQFF. The CDR3, as DNA: TGTGCCAGCAGCCCGGCGAAGGGGGGAGGGCCGTACAATGAGCAGTTCTTC.

The V call is TRBV4-3, the J call TRBJ2-7, with D perhaps matching TRBD1 (6 bases). The CDR3 extends over 15 amino acids. Trimming left V 3 bases short and J 6 bases short, with 18 bases between. Germline loops: CDR1 LGHNA, CDR2 YSLEER. CDR3 region: CASSHRPTGAGEQYF. As DNA, the CDR3 is TGCGCCAGCAGCCATCGCCCGACAGGAGCAGGCGAGCAGTACTTC.

This sequence joins TRBV12-3 or TRBV12-4 and TRBJ2-7, with TRBD2 identical over 11 bases. J gave up 6 bases and V 4 bases, and 14 bases lay outside the gene matches. CDR3 size: 17 residues. CDR3 in amino acids: CASSSPGTSGKIGEQYF. The CDR3 nucleotides read TGTGCCAGCAGTTCCCCCGGGACTAGCGGAAAAATTGGCGAGCAGTACTTC.

This clonotype was recorded at least ten times. The J gene is TRBJ1-1, the V gene TRBV27; D gene unclear. V was shortened by 7 bases and J by 6 bases, with 0 bases between the two germline ends. Germline loops: CDR1 MNHEY, CDR2 SMNVEV (reference sequence). This CDR3 spans 8 amino acids. CDR3 DNA sequence: TGTGCCAGCACTGAAGCTTTCTTT. This encodes CASTEAFF.

V gene TRBV3-1 combines with J gene TRBJ1-3; weak D call: TRBD1 (6 bases). CDR3 length equals 15 residues. Between the trimmed V and J ends, which lost 2 bases and 2 bases, there was a span of 10 bases. CDR1 and CDR2 from the germline V gene are LGHDT and YNNKEL (reference sequence). CDR3 sequence (DNA): TGTGCCAGCAGCCAACTCAACAGGGCTGGAAACACCATATATTTT. It is translated as CASSQLNRAGNTIYF.

A few counts support this clonotype. V usage is TRBV28 and J usage is TRBJ1-4, with D possibly TRBD1 on 5 matching bases. Germline V gene sequence: CDR1 MDHEN, CDR2 SYDVKM. Trimming took 7 bases from V and 3 from J, leaving 15 bases between them. The CDR3 is made up of 15 amino acids. The CDR3 sequence: CASTNPGPPNEKLFF. The CDR3 DNA reads as TGTGCCAGCACCAACCCGGGACCGCCTAATGAAAAACTGTTTTTT. Looking up the rest from reference TRBV28 and TRBJ1-4 gives the full variable domain: DVKVTQSSRYLVKRTGEKVFLECVQDMDHENMFWYRQDPGLGLRLIYFSYDVKMKEKGDIPEGYSVSREKKERFSLILESASTNQTSMYLCASTNPGPPNEKLFFGSGTQLSVL.

The chain recombines TRBV29-1 with TRBJ1-3; D unclear. The V end was cut by 4 bases, the J end by 0 bases, with 7 bases between. CDR1 is SQVTM and CDR2 is ANQGSEA in the germline V gene. The length of the CDR3 is 13 residues. In nucleotides, the CDR3 is TGCAGCGTTGCACAGTTCTCTGGAAACACCATATATTTT. It yields the protein CSVAQFSGNTIYF.

The V call is TRBV28, the J call TRBJ1-4; possible D gene TRBD1, 6 bases. The V end was cut by 10 bases, the J end by 0 bases, with 27 bases between. This CDR3 spans 19 amino acids. Germline V gene data show CDR1 as MDHEN and CDR2 as SYDVKM. The CDR3 region has the DNA TGTGCCACCTACAGGGCCGGTTGGGGGCTACGTGCAACTAATGAAAAACTGTTTTTT. Translation gives CATYRAGWGLRATNEKLFF.

The chain couples TRBV28 to TRBJ1-6; possible D gene TRBD1, 6 bases. Deletions cut 4 bases from V and 3 bases from J, with 10 bases between. This CDR3 contains 15 residues. Germline CDR1 and CDR2: MDHEN and SYDVKM. The CDR3 coding sequence is TGTGCCAGCAGTTCTCGACAGGTCTATAATTCACCCCTCCACTTT. Its protein product is CASSSRQVYNSPLHF.

This clonotype was observed a handful of times. The chain is built from TRBV6-5 and TRBJ1-6, with D possibly TRBD1 on 5 matching bases. V dropped 3 bases and J dropped 7 bases, with 7 bases sitting between them. Germline V gives CDR1 MNHEY, CDR2 SVGAGI. The CDR3 has 13 amino acids. CDR3 protein: CASSYQGNSPLHF. The CDR3 DNA reads as TGTGCCAGCAGTTATCAGGGAAATTCACCCCTCCACTTT.

This clonotype showed up just a few times. The chain is built from TRBV5-5 and TRBJ1-5; 7 nucleotides line up with TRBD1. CDR3 length equals 15 residues. Germline CDR1 reads SGHKS; CDR2 reads YYEKEE (reference sequence). The V gene end was trimmed by 0 bases and the J gene end by 2 bases; junction bases not matched to a gene: 2. CDR3 sequence reads: CASSLEQGGNQPQHF. In nucleotides, the CDR3 is TGTGCCAGCAGCTTGGAGCAGGGGGGCAATCAGCCCCAGCATTTT.

The chain carries TRBV7-2 and TRBJ2-1, with TRBD1 identical over 8 bases. CDR1 is SGHTA and CDR2 is FQGNSA in the germline V gene. J lost 7 bases, V lost 5 bases, and 10 bases had no gene match. The CDR3 length is 15 residues. CDR3 in DNA: TGTGCCAGCAGCCCCCCGGGACAGGTTAGAAATGAGCAGTTCTTC. This sequence encodes CASSPPGQVRNEQFF.

The chain has TRBV9 and TRBJ1-2; D is perhaps TRBD1 (6 bases). This CDR3 has 15 residues. Looked up from germline, CDR1 is SGDLS and CDR2 is YYNGEE. V lost 9 bases to trimming and J lost 4 bases, with 22 bases between them. The CDR3, as DNA: TGTGCCAACCCCCGGTCGGGGGGCACCTCCTATGGCTACACCTTC. Translating it yields CANPRSGGTSYGYTF.